The next 32 T cell receptor beta chains were all read from a single sample in a study of OX40 agonist ivuxolimab in advanced cancers. Method: immunoSEQ multiplex PCR; TCRdb's copy keeps in-frame clones and lacks some. Of some 86,000 clones listed, about 85% were seen once; the top ten hold roughly 3.4%. This specimen consisted of CD4+ or CD8+ T cells sorted from blood, obtained in a trial of the OX40 agonist ivuxolimab. The receptors originated from an adult with an advanced solid tumor such as melanoma, head and neck, liver or kidney cancer.

The sample holds one count of this clone. For the CDR3, the DNA is TGTGCCAGCAGACCACTAGGCCCTCAAGAGACCCAGTACTTC. This codes for CASRPLGPQETQYF. The chain is built from TRBV7-8 and TRBJ2-5; TRBD2 might be the D (5 bases). V dropped 6 bases and J dropped 2 bases, with 13 bases sitting between them. CDR1 is SGHVS, CDR2 FQNEAQ, per germline. The CDR3 spans 14 residues.

The chain uses TRBV2 and TRBJ2-3; D may be TRBD1 or TRBD2 (5 bases each). Trimming cost V 4 bases and J 8 bases, with 16 bases left between them. CDR1 and CDR2 (germline): SNHLY, FYNNEI. There are 14 residues in the CDR3. CDR3 region: CASSGGEMGGTQYF. Here the CDR3 DNA reads TGTGCCAGCAGTGGAGGGGAGATGGGCGGTACGCAGTATTTT. Variable domain in full (rest from reference TRBV2 and TRBJ2-3): EPEVTQTPSHQVTQMGQEVILRCVPISNHLYFYWYRQILGQKVEFLVSFYNNEISEKSEIFDDQFSVERPDGSNFTLKIRSTKLEDSAMYFCASSGGEMGGTQYFGPGTRLTVL.

The chain links TRBV6-5 to TRBJ1-1, with a tentative D call TRBD1 (5 bases). The CDR3 covers 15 residues. The ends were cut back, 2 bases at V and 4 bases at J, with 14 bases in the middle. CDR1 is MNHEY and CDR2 is SVGAGI in the germline V gene. CDR3 DNA: TGTGCCAGCAGTTACGGTGGGGGGTTCGGCACTGAAGCTTTCTTT. It specifies CASSYGGGFGTEAFF.

The chain couples TRBV28 to TRBJ2-3; 10 positions match TRBD2. This CDR3 comprises 16 residues. Germline CDR1 MDHEN, CDR2 SYDVKM. The J segment lost 0 bases and the V segment lost 5 bases, leaving 5 bases of the junction unmatched. The CDR3 spells CASSDPGLASTDTQYF. Written as DNA, the CDR3 is TGTGCCAGCAGTGACCCGGGACTAGCGAGCACAGATACGCAGTATTTT.

The J gene is TRBJ1-1, the V gene TRBV27; unclear D gene. The length of the CDR3 is 12 residues. Trimming removed 6 bases at V and 4 bases at J, with 9 bases between. In germline, CDR1 is MNHEY, CDR2 SMNVEV (reference sequence). CDR3 DNA: TGTGCCAGCAGCGAGGCTGGCACTGAAGCTTTCTTT. Translating it yields CASSEAGTEAFF.

The V and J genes are TRBV11-2 and TRBJ2-5, with D perhaps TRBD1 (6 bases). The CDR3 extends over 13 amino acids. V was cut by 0 bases and J by 4 bases, with 6 bases left in between. Germline lookup yields CDR1 SGHAT and CDR2 FQNNGV. This CDR3 is CASSLEGAETQYF. The CDR3 DNA reads as TGTGCCAGCAGCTTAGAGGGGGCAGAGACCCAGTACTTC.

The chain employs TRBV2 and TRBJ2-1; D is unresolved. V gave up 7 bases and J gave up 6 bases, with 7 bases separating them. Germline V gene lookup returns CDR1 SNHLY and CDR2 FYNNEI. The CDR3 is made up of 11 amino acids. CDR3 residues: CASISLNEQFF. For the CDR3, the DNA is TGTGCCAGCATCTCTCTCAATGAGCAGTTCTTC.

This rearrangement joins TRBV6-5 to TRBJ2-7; D tentatively fits TRBD1 or TRBD2 (6 bases each). Germline V CDR1 and CDR2: MNHEY, SVGAGI. This CDR3 has 14 amino acids. Trimming took 0 bases from V and 6 from J, leaving 12 bases between them. DNA of the CDR3: TGTGCCAGCAGTTACTCCCCCGGGGGCGCCGAGCAGTACTTC. Its translation: CASSYSPGGAEQYF.

V and J are TRBV5-4 and TRBJ1-1, with TRBD1 matching 9 bases. Germline lookup yields CDR1 SGHNT and CDR2 YYREEE (reference sequence). V lost 0 bases, J lost 6 bases, and 3 bases stayed unmatched. This CDR3 has 14 residues. The CDR3 DNA is TGTGCCAGCAGCTTGGCCGACAGGGGGGCTGAAGCTTTCTTT. It encodes CASSLADRGAEAFF.

CDR3 sequence: CASSLGAVRGDTQYF. The DNA for the CDR3 is TGTGCCAGCAGCCTCGGGGCCGTACGGGGGGATACGCAGTATTTT. The rearrangement uses TRBV13 and TRBJ2-3; perhaps TRBD2 as D (6 bases). The V gene's germline CDR1 is PRHDT and CDR2 FYEKMQ (reference sequence). Trimming cost V 5 bases and J 6 bases, with 18 bases left between them. The length of the CDR3 is 15 residues.

This clone was recorded a few times. The V call is TRBV28, the J call TRBJ2-7, with 7 bases identical to TRBD1. With 6 bases clipped from V and 6 bases from J, the junction kept 5 bases outside the gene matches. Per germline, CDR1 MDHEN and CDR2 SYDVKM. This CDR3 region has 12 residues. CDR3 sequence (DNA): TGTGCCAGCAGCTCGACAGGGCCCGAGCAGTACTTC. Translated: CASSSTGPEQYF.

The rearrangement uses TRBV5-1 and TRBJ1-2; 7 bases are a match to TRBD1. The V and J ends lost 6 bases and 8 bases, in that order; junction bases with no gene match: 16. Germline assignment: CDR1 SGHRS and CDR2 YFSETQ. The CDR3 consists of 15 residues. The CDR3 reads CASKETSRGRWGYTF. The DNA of the CDR3 is TGCGCCAGCAAGGAGACTTCGAGGGGGCGTTGGGGCTACACCTTC.

The rearrangement uses TRBV14 and TRBJ2-7, with D possibly TRBD1 on 6 matching bases. Germline-derived CDR1 and CDR2 are SGHDN and FVKESK. The CDR3 covers 15 residues. Trimming removed 6 bases at V and 5 bases at J, with 20 bases between. CDR3: CASRGATQGSDEQYF. The CDR3 bases are TGTGCCAGCAGGGGGGCAACACAGGGAAGCGACGAGCAGTACTTC.

The chain joins TRBV7-6 to TRBJ2-7, with D tentatively TRBD1 (6 bases). This CDR3 contains 14 residues. Between the trimmed V and J ends, which lost 4 bases and 0 bases, there was a span of 10 bases. Germline V gene data show CDR1 as SGHVS and CDR2 as FNYEAQ. The CDR3 here is CASSSRGGSYEQYF. The CDR3 DNA follows: TGTGCCAGCAGCTCCAGGGGCGGCTCCTACGAGCAGTACTTC.

The chain uses TRBV6-1 and TRBJ1-5; 8 bases line up with TRBD1. With V trimmed by 6 bases and J by 2 bases, 3 bases remained unmatched. The CDR3 has 14 amino acids. Germline assignment: CDR1 MNHNS and CDR2 SASEGT. CDR3 sequence reads: CASRMTGGNQPQHF. For the CDR3, the DNA is TGTGCCAGCAGGATGACAGGGGGCAATCAGCCCCAGCATTTT.

The chain couples TRBV6-1 to TRBJ2-1, with D hard to call. CDR1 MNHNS and CDR2 SASEGT come from the germline V gene. V shed 2 bases and J shed 9 bases, with 5 bases lying between them. This CDR3 is 11 amino acids long. The DNA for the CDR3 is TGTGCCAGCAGTGAATTGGGTGAGCAGTTCTTC. Residues: CASSELGEQFF.

The rearrangement uses TRBV30 and TRBJ2-5; weak D call: TRBD2 (6 bases). Germline V lookup: CDR1 GTSNPN, CDR2 SVGIG (reference sequence). The CDR3 is made up of 11 amino acids. The CDR3, as DNA: TGTGCTCGGCGGGTGGGGGGGACCCAGTACTTC. Translating gives CARRVGGTQYF.

The chain recombines TRBV9 with TRBJ2-1; 9 nucleotides match TRBD2. The trim removed 2 bases at V and 4 bases at J, leaving 4 bases unmatched. Germline V gene sequence: CDR1 SGDLS, CDR2 YYNGEE. The CDR3 runs to 15 residues. The CDR3 bases are TGTGCCAGCAGCGTGGAGACTAGCGGTTACAATGAGCAGTTCTTC. Protein product: CASSVETSGYNEQFF.

This chain links TRBV7-9 with TRBJ2-1, with 10 bases fitting TRBD1. After removal of 1 base from V and 7 bases from J, the junction contained 4 bases not matched to a gene. Per the germline V gene, CDR1 is SEHNR and CDR2 is FQNEAQ (reference sequence). There are 15 residues in the CDR3. The CDR3: CASSLGQGAINEQFF. CDR3 DNA: TGTGCCAGCAGCTTAGGACAGGGGGCCATTAATGAGCAGTTCTTC.

This clone has a single count. This sequence joins TRBV10-3 and TRBJ1-2; D is ambiguous. Trimming stripped 6 bases from V and 6 bases from J, with 17 bases between. Germline V lookup: CDR1 ENHRY, CDR2 SYGVKD. This CDR3 is 14 amino acids long. CDR3 protein: CAISPETPYDGYTF. The CDR3 DNA sequence: TGTGCCATCAGCCCTGAGACCCCGTACGATGGCTACACCTTC.

The chain joins TRBV19 to TRBJ2-6; tentative D call: TRBD1 (6 bases). CDR1 and CDR2 (germline): LNHDA, SQIVND (reference sequence). CDR3 length: 16 residues. Trimming removed 6 bases from V and 0 bases from J, with 12 bases in between. CDR3 coding DNA: TGTGCCAGTAGCCTAAACAGGGACTCTGGGGCCAACGTCCTGACTTTC. Encoded protein: CASSLNRDSGANVLTF.

This chain uses TRBV5-1 with TRBJ2-3; D gene ambiguous. The ends were cut back, 4 bases at V and 3 bases at J, with 15 bases in the middle. Looked up from germline, CDR1 is SGHRS and CDR2 is YFSETQ. CDR3 length: 15 amino acids. CDR3 sequence: CASSPLADGTDTQYF. Written as DNA, the CDR3 is TGCGCCAGCAGCCCCCTGGCGGATGGAACAGATACGCAGTATTTT.

The genes are TRBV5-4 and TRBJ2-2; possibly TRBD1 or TRBD2 for D (5 bases each). Trimming took off 4 bases at V and 0 bases at J, with 10 bases between the two ends. The CDR3 runs 15 residues. The germline gives CDR1 SGHNT, CDR2 YYREEE (reference sequence). CDR3 in amino acids: CASSPGTSNTGELFF. The CDR3 bases are TGTGCCAGCAGCCCCGGGACGTCGAACACCGGGGAGCTGTTTTTT.

The chain is built from TRBV29-1 and TRBJ1-1; D is uncertain. Per the germline V gene, CDR1 is SQVTM and CDR2 is ANQGSEA. The CDR3 runs 12 residues. V lost 2 bases to trimming and J lost 4 bases, with 8 bases between them. CDR3 nucleotide sequence: TGCAGCGTTGAACCTAGGGCCACTGAAGCTTTCTTT. Translated, it gives CSVEPRATEAFF.

V and J are TRBV18 and TRBJ2-5; TRBD2 matches 8 bases. Germline CDR1 reads KGHSH; CDR2 reads LQKENI. Losses at the gene ends were 5 bases for V and 5 bases for J; bases not matched to a gene: 10. The CDR3 consists of 15 residues. The CDR3 DNA follows: TGTGCCAGCTCAACAGGAAGAACGGGAGGGGAGACCCAGTACTTC. This gives the protein CASSTGRTGGETQYF.

The gene calls are TRBV11-3 and TRBJ2-5, with D maybe TRBD2 (5 bases). Germline values: CDR1 SGHNT, CDR2 YENEEA. The CDR3 has 13 amino acids. V lost 5 bases, J lost 3 bases, and 10 bases lay in between. The CDR3 bases are TGTGCCAGCAGCACCGCCGGGGAAGAGACCCAGTACTTC. Residues: CASSTAGEETQYF.

This chain joins TRBV9 and TRBJ1-1; tentatively, D is TRBD1 (5 bases). V shed 0 bases and J shed 4 bases, with 10 bases lying between them. This CDR3 is 14 amino acids long. Germline assignment: CDR1 SGDLS and CDR2 YYNGEE. CDR3: CASSVVLGTTEAFF. DNA for the CDR3: TGTGCCAGCAGCGTAGTTCTGGGGACCACTGAAGCTTTCTTT.

This chain uses TRBV7-9 with TRBJ2-7, with a tentative D call TRBD2 (6 bases). Per the germline V gene, CDR1 is SEHNR and CDR2 is FQNEAQ (reference sequence). CDR3 length: 13 amino acids. V lost 5 bases and J 5 bases, leaving 13 bases between the germline ends. The CDR3 reads CASSLPGGDEQYF. The CDR3 nucleotides are TGTGCCAGCAGCCTACCCGGCGGGGACGAGCAGTACTTC.

The chain uses TRBV6-1 and TRBJ2-7; no clear D. CDR3 length: 13 residues. The V end was cut by 3 bases, the J end by 1 base, with 7 bases between. Germline assignment: CDR1 MNHNS and CDR2 SASEGT. CDR3 sequence (DNA): TGTGCCAGCAGTGATTCCCAGTCCTACGAGCAGTACTTC. Translated: CASSDSQSYEQYF.

The V gene is TRBV6-4, the J gene TRBJ2-2; TRBD2 aligns across 11 bases. V was clipped by 5 bases and J by 4 bases; unmatched bases: 6. This CDR3 is 16 amino acids long. The germline V gene has CDR1 MRHNA and CDR2 SNTAGT. This CDR3 is CASSPLAGDGTGELFF. The CDR3 region has the DNA TGTGCCAGCAGTCCACTAGCGGGAGATGGCACCGGGGAGCTGTTTTTT.

For the CDR3, the DNA is TGCGCCAGCAGCCAAAACAGGGCCAAGTATCAGCCCCAGCATTTT. Translation gives CASSQNRAKYQPQHF. The chain employs TRBV4-1 and TRBJ1-5; TRBD1 is a possible D gene (6 bases). CDR1 is MGHRA, CDR2 YSYEKL, per germline. Trimming shortened V by 2 bases and J by 5 bases, and 13 bases separated the two germline ends. This CDR3 spans 15 amino acids.

V usage is TRBV4-2 and J usage is TRBJ2-7, with 7 bases matching TRBD2. In germline, CDR1 is LGHNA, CDR2 YNFKEQ. CDR3 length: 15 residues. Trimming cost V 4 bases and J 3 bases; bases outside gene matches: 9. CDR3 bases: TGTGCCAGCAGCCCCCTAGCGGCTAACAGCTACGAGCAGTACTTC. It encodes CASSPLAANSYEQYF.